Listed below are T cell receptor beta chains from one sample, sequenced in a study of blood T cell repertoires in COVID-19. TCRdb's copy holds only in-frame clones and misses some; the assay was immunoSEQ multiplex PCR. The profile shows 360,000 or so clones, roughly 90% of them singletons. The source material was peripheral blood. The receptor set was obtained from a man younger than 35 with active or convalescent COVID-19. CDR3s include the opening cysteine and the closing phenylalanine or tryptophan. Fields, in order: CDR3 DNA, CDR3 protein, V gene, CDR3 length, J gene, D gene, clone size. A D gene is named only where the DNA matches it firmly. The size field is filled for only some rows; it gives once, few, many or a size class.

DNA: TGTGCCAGCAGTCCGGGACAGGGGGTATATTTT
CDR3: CASSPGQGVYF
V: TRBV12-3/TRBV12-4
length: 11
J: TRBJ1-3
D: TRBD1
size: NA

DNA: TGTGCCAGCAGCTTATTTCGATTAGCGGACAATGAGCAGTTCTTC
CDR3: CASSLFRLADNEQFF
V: TRBV11-2
length: 15
J: TRBJ2-1
D: NA
size: NA

DNA: TGTGCCAGCAGCTCAACAGGGAATTCGGAAGGCTACACCTTC
CDR3: CASSSTGNSEGYTF
V: TRBV7-2
length: 14
J: TRBJ1-2
D: NA
size: NA

DNA: TGTGCCAGCAGCCCCAGGGGGAGCACAGATACGCAGTATTTT
CDR3: CASSPRGSTDTQYF
V: TRBV7-3
length: 14
J: TRBJ2-3
D: TRBD1
size: NA

DNA: TGTGCCAGCAGTCCCACCGGGGGGGAGAGGGAAAAACTGTTTTTT
CDR3: CASSPTGGEREKLFF
V: TRBV7-2
length: 15
J: TRBJ1-4
D: NA
size: NA

DNA: TGTGCCACCAGCCTGAACACCGGGGAGCTGTTTTTT
CDR3: CATSLNTGELFF
V: TRBV24-1
length: 12
J: TRBJ2-2
D: NA
size: NA

DNA: TGTGCCAGCAGTTTATCGTCCGCAGGGGCAGCCCTATACGAGCAGTACTTC
CDR3: CASSLSSAGAALYEQYF
V: TRBV27
length: 17
J: TRBJ2-7
D: NA
size: NA

DNA: TGTGCCAGCAGTGTTGGGAGGGTCCGAACTCAAGCTTTCTTT
CDR3: CASSVGRVRTQAFF
V: TRBV6-4
length: 14
J: TRBJ1-1
D: NA
size: NA

DNA: TGTGCCAGCAGCTCCGGCCTAGCGGGGGGGTTTGACATTCAGTACTTC
CDR3: CASSSGLAGGFDIQYF
V: TRBV11-1
length: 16
J: TRBJ2-4
D: TRBD2
size: NA

DNA: TGTGCCATTTACAGGGATTACGAGCAGTACTTC
CDR3: CAIYRDYEQYF
V: TRBV12-3/TRBV12-4
length: 11
J: TRBJ2-7
D: NA
size: NA

DNA: TGTGCCAGCAGTCCGCGGGGTCTTATTGATAGCAATCAGCCCCAGCATTTT
CDR3: CASSPRGLIDSNQPQHF
V: TRBV6-6
length: 17
J: TRBJ1-5
D: NA
size: NA

DNA: TGTGCCAGCAGCTCCGGGACTAGCGGGGTATTCTACAATGAGCAGTTCTTC
CDR3: CASSSGTSGVFYNEQFF
V: TRBV7-2
length: 17
J: TRBJ2-1
D: TRBD2
size: NA

DNA: TGTGCCAGCAGCTCAGGACTAGCGGGCACAGATACGCAGTATTTT
CDR3: CASSSGLAGTDTQYF
V: TRBV7-3
length: 15
J: TRBJ2-3
D: TRBD2
size: NA

DNA: TGCAGCGCGATTTTCAGGGACACCGGGGAGCTGTTTTTT
CDR3: CSAIFRDTGELFF
V: TRBV29-1
length: 13
J: TRBJ2-2
D: NA
size: NA

DNA: TGTGCCAGCAGGAGGGGGAGCTCCTATAATTCACCCCTCCACTTT
CDR3: CASRRGSSYNSPLHF
V: TRBV6-5
length: 15
J: TRBJ1-6
D: NA
size: NA

DNA: TGTGCCAGTAGCCCAGGGGGAAGTCAGCCCCAGCATTTT
CDR3: CASSPGGSQPQHF
V: TRBV19
length: 13
J: TRBJ1-5
D: TRBD1
size: NA

DNA: TGTGCCAGCAGGCCTGACAGGGCTACTGAAGCTTTCTTT
CDR3: CASRPDRATEAFF
V: TRBV6-6
length: 13
J: TRBJ1-1
D: TRBD1
size: NA

DNA: TGTGCCAGCAGCTTAGTTGGCGGGAGGAGTGAGCAGTTCTTC
CDR3: CASSLVGGRSEQFF
V: TRBV7-2
length: 14
J: TRBJ2-1
D: TRBD2
size: NA

DNA: TGTGCCAGCTCACCCCTTAGCGGGGATGAAACTAGGGAGCAGTACTTC
CDR3: CASSPLSGDETREQYF
V: TRBV18
length: 16
J: TRBJ2-7
D: TRBD2
size: NA

DNA: TGTGCCAGCAGGCTAGCGGGAGGGGTTGATGAGACCCAGTACTTC
CDR3: CASRLAGGVDETQYF
V: TRBV11-2
length: 15
J: TRBJ2-5
D: TRBD2
size: NA

DNA: TGTGCCAGCAGCCAAGAGGTCGCGTATTCCTACAATGAGCAGTTCTTC
CDR3: CASSQEVAYSYNEQFF
V: TRBV4-2
length: 16
J: TRBJ2-1
D: NA
size: NA

DNA: TGTGCTAGTGGTTTGGACGCAGGCACTGAAGCTTTCTTT
CDR3: CASGLDAGTEAFF
V: TRBV12-5
length: 13
J: TRBJ1-1
D: NA
size: NA

DNA: TGCGCCAGCAGCTTTACCGGGGATCGGTACGAGCAGTACTTC
CDR3: CASSFTGDRYEQYF
V: TRBV5-1
length: 14
J: TRBJ2-7
D: NA
size: NA

DNA: TGCGCCAGCAGCTCGATTACCGGGACTAGCGGGACCGCCCAGTACTTC
CDR3: CASSSITGTSGTAQYF
V: TRBV5-1
length: 16
J: TRBJ2-5
D: TRBD2
size: NA

DNA: TGTGCCAGTAGTATCCTAGCGGGAGTCTTCTACGAGCAGTACTTC
CDR3: CASSILAGVFYEQYF
V: TRBV19
length: 15
J: TRBJ2-7
D: TRBD2
size: few

DNA: TGTGCCAGTAGTACCTGGGACAGAGACTATGGCTACACCTTC
CDR3: CASSTWDRDYGYTF
V: TRBV19
length: 14
J: TRBJ1-2
D: TRBD1
size: NA

DNA: TGTGCCAGCAGTTACGAAGCTTTTGAAGCTTTCTTT
CDR3: CASSYEAFEAFF
V: TRBV6-2/TRBV6-3
length: 12
J: TRBJ1-1
D: NA
size: once

DNA: TGTGCCAGCAGCAACACAGGGACCGAGCAGTACTTC
CDR3: CASSNTGTEQYF
V: TRBV7-2
length: 12
J: TRBJ2-7
D: NA
size: NA

DNA: TGTGCCAGTAGTATGCAGGGGGCTAGCTCCTACGAGCAGTACTTC
CDR3: CASSMQGASSYEQYF
V: TRBV19
length: 15
J: TRBJ2-7
D: TRBD1
size: NA

DNA: TGTGCCAGCACCCGAAGAGGGACAGGGGATAATGAAAAACTGTTTTTT
CDR3: CASTRRGTGDNEKLFF
V: TRBV2
length: 16
J: TRBJ1-4
D: TRBD1
size: NA

DNA: TGTGCCAGCAGTCCCCCCCGACACTCGGGCTACACCTTC
CDR3: CASSPPRHSGYTF
V: TRBV28
length: 13
J: TRBJ1-2
D: NA
size: NA

DNA: TGTGCCAGCAGCTACGGACGAGACAGGATTTCACATGGCTACACCTTC
CDR3: CASSYGRDRISHGYTF
V: TRBV6-5
length: 16
J: TRBJ1-2
D: NA
size: NA

DNA: TGTGCCAGCAGCTTAGCGGGGAATTCACCCCTCCACTTT
CDR3: CASSLAGNSPLHF
V: TRBV11-2
length: 13
J: TRBJ1-6
D: NA
size: NA

DNA: TGCAGCGTCCTCCGGGACAGGGGAATCGGGGAGCTGTTTTTT
CDR3: CSVLRDRGIGELFF
V: TRBV29-1
length: 14
J: TRBJ2-2
D: TRBD1
size: NA

DNA: TGTGCCAGCAGCGCGGGACAGGGGAGGGGTGAAGCTTTCTTT
CDR3: CASSAGQGRGEAFF
V: TRBV9
length: 14
J: TRBJ1-1
D: TRBD1
size: once

DNA: TGTGCCAGCCTGGACAGGGATGGTACTGAAGCTTTCTTT
CDR3: CASLDRDGTEAFF
V: TRBV4-2
length: 13
J: TRBJ1-1
D: TRBD1
size: once

DNA: TGTGCCAGTACCCCGGACAGGGTTTCAGTTAATCAGCCCCAGCATTTT
CDR3: CASTPDRVSVNQPQHF
V: TRBV19
length: 16
J: TRBJ1-5
D: TRBD1
size: NA

DNA: TGTGCCAGCAGCTTGGCCCCTATCCGGGAAGCAAACACCATATATTTT
CDR3: CASSLAPIREANTIYF
V: TRBV5-5
length: 16
J: TRBJ1-3
D: NA
size: NA

DNA: TGTGCCAGCAGTTCCCCGACGAGGTCTAACTATGGCTACACCTTC
CDR3: CASSSPTRSNYGYTF
V: TRBV28
length: 15
J: TRBJ1-2
D: NA
size: NA

DNA: TGTGCCAGCAGCGAACAGGGGTACTCTGGAAACACCATATATTTT
CDR3: CASSEQGYSGNTIYF
V: TRBV7-2
length: 15
J: TRBJ1-3
D: TRBD1
size: NA

DNA: TGTGCCAGTAGCCGGACAGGCCTTAATTCACCCCTCCACTTT
CDR3: CASSRTGLNSPLHF
V: TRBV19
length: 14
J: TRBJ1-6
D: TRBD1
size: NA

DNA: TGTGCCAGCAGCGTAGGGCTAGGGGGTGAGACCCAGTACTTC
CDR3: CASSVGLGGETQYF
V: TRBV9
length: 14
J: TRBJ2-5
D: NA
size: NA

DNA: TGCGCCAGCAGCCAGACCGGGACAGGGACTTACAATGAGCAGTTCTTC
CDR3: CASSQTGTGTYNEQFF
V: TRBV4-1
length: 16
J: TRBJ2-1
D: TRBD1
size: once

DNA: TGTGCCAGCAGTGATCTAGGATACGAGCAGTACTTC
CDR3: CASSDLGYEQYF
V: TRBV2
length: 12
J: TRBJ2-7
D: NA
size: NA

DNA: TGCGCCAGCAGCTTGGGGGACAGGGATGGAAACACCATATATTTT
CDR3: CASSLGDRDGNTIYF
V: TRBV5-1
length: 15
J: TRBJ1-3
D: TRBD1
size: NA

DNA: TGTGCCACCTGGGGCGGGAGTGCGAACTATGGCTACACCTTC
CDR3: CATWGGSANYGYTF
V: TRBV10-3
length: 14
J: TRBJ1-2
D: NA
size: NA

DNA: TGCGCCAGCAGCGACAGACCTAGCGGGAGTGGCGGTTGGGTGACCCAGTACTTC
CDR3: CASSDRPSGSGGWVTQYF
V: TRBV4-3
length: 18
J: TRBJ2-5
D: TRBD2
size: NA